This is a list of T cell receptor beta chains from one sample in a study of T-cell memory formation after mild COVID-19. MiXCR, applied by TCRdb to the 5' RACE reads, yields one record per CDR3 protein. The table shows about 620,000 distinct CDR3 sequences, with 15% to 20% occurring only once. The specimen was PBMCs or a T cell subset sorted from them (not recorded which). The receptors shown here come from an adult woman who had mild COVID-19 (a few samples of this study predate the infection). Cell type and time point are not known. Each CDR3 is given with its conserved first and last residue. The order of the fields is J gene, D gene, V gene, clone size, CDR3 protein, CDR3 DNA. D genes are given only for firm matches. Some rows have no size entry. The others give once, few or many, or a class for an expanded clone.

J: TRBJ2-3; D: NA; V: TRBV27; size: few; CDR3: CASRRGGGTDTQYF; DNA: TGTGCCAGCAGAAGGGGGGGGGGCACAGATACGCAGTATTTT
J: TRBJ1-2; D: NA; V: TRBV6-5; size: NA; CDR3: CASSLRGRDPPYGYTF; DNA: TGTGCCAGCAGCCTCCGAGGACGGGATCCACCCTATGGCTACACCTTC
J: TRBJ2-7; D: NA; V: TRBV29-1; size: few; CDR3: CSVVPPGDEQYF; DNA: TGCAGCGTTGTCCCCCCGGGGGACGAGCAGTACTTC
J: TRBJ2-5; D: TRBD1; V: TRBV7-2; size: NA; CDR3: CASSQTGGQETQYF; DNA: TGTGCCAGCAGCCAGACAGGGGGCCAAGAGACCCAGTACTTC
J: TRBJ1-4; D: NA; V: TRBV4-3; size: NA; CDR3: CASSQDLNEKLFF; DNA: TGCGCCAGCAGCCAAGACCTGAATGAAAAACTGTTTTTT
J: TRBJ2-5; D: NA; V: TRBV20-1; size: few; CDR3: CSASRTTPRGETQYF; DNA: TGCAGTGCTAGTAGGACTACCCCTAGGGGAGAGACCCAGTACTTC
J: TRBJ2-2; D: NA; V: TRBV7-3; size: NA; CDR3: CASSPQTGNTGELFF; DNA: TGTGCCAGCAGCCCCCAAACGGGGAACACCGGGGAGCTGTTTTTT
J: TRBJ2-5; D: TRBD2; V: TRBV6-6; size: many; CDR3: CASSTRLAGPQETQYF; DNA: TGTGCCAGCAGTACTAGACTAGCGGGACCCCAAGAGACCCAGTACTTC
J: TRBJ2-3; D: NA; V: TRBV5-1; size: few; CDR3: CASSFTGLVDTQYF; DNA: TGCGCCAGCAGCTTTACAGGGCTTGTAGATACGCAGTATTTT
J: TRBJ1-2; D: NA; V: TRBV25-1; size: few; CDR3: CASSESGWHGYTF; DNA: TGTGCCAGCAGTGAATCAGGGTGGCATGGCTACACCTTC
J: TRBJ1-2; D: NA; V: TRBV12-3/TRBV12-4; size: NA; CDR3: CASSLGPYGYTF; DNA: TGTGCCAGCAGTTTAGGGCCTTATGGCTACACCTTC
J: TRBJ2-7; D: TRBD2; V: TRBV12-3/TRBV12-4; size: NA; CDR3: CASKRGGNEQYF; DNA: TGTGCCAGCAAACGGGGGGGCAACGAGCAGTACTTC
J: TRBJ2-5; D: TRBD1; V: TRBV28; size: many; CDR3: CASSPGQGRETQYF; DNA: TGTGCCAGCAGTCCAGGACAGGGTCGGGAGACCCAGTACTTC
J: TRBJ1-2; D: NA; V: TRBV7-9; size: NA; CDR3: CASSLGAYGGYTF; DNA: TGTGCCAGCAGCTTAGGAGCCTACGGTGGCTACACCTTC
J: TRBJ2-1; D: TRBD2; V: TRBV7-2; size: NA; CDR3: CASSPIFVSGSSYNEQFF; DNA: TGTGCCAGCAGCCCCATTTTTGTTAGCGGGAGTTCCTACAATGAGCAGTTCTTC
J: TRBJ1-1; D: NA; V: TRBV14; size: NA; CDR3: CASSADWTGRTEAFF; DNA: TGTGCCAGCAGCGCAGATTGGACGGGCCGCACTGAAGCTTTCTTT
J: TRBJ2-5; D: TRBD2; V: TRBV5-1; size: few; CDR3: CASSLWTSGGPTQETQYF; DNA: TGCGCCAGCAGCTTGTGGACTAGCGGGGGGCCAACCCAAGAGACCCAGTACTTC
J: TRBJ2-4; D: TRBD1; V: TRBV5-1; size: many; CDR3: CASRGTVLAKNIQYF; DNA: TGCGCCAGCAGAGGGACAGTCCTAGCCAAAAACATTCAGTACTTC
J: TRBJ1-1; D: NA; V: TRBV12-3/TRBV12-4; size: few; CDR3: CASKIGDLTEAFF; DNA: TGTGCCAGCAAAATAGGGGACCTCACTGAAGCTTTCTTT
J: TRBJ1-1; D: NA; V: TRBV14; size: NA; CDR3: CASSQDWGGHTEAFF; DNA: TGTGCCAGCAGCCAAGACTGGGGAGGGCACACTGAAGCTTTCTTT
J: TRBJ2-1; D: TRBD2; V: TRBV12-3/TRBV12-4; size: NA; CDR3: CASPQAGGPYNEQFF; DNA: TGTGCCAGCCCCCAAGCGGGAGGGCCCTACAATGAGCAGTTCTTC
J: TRBJ1-1; D: NA; V: TRBV29-1; size: few; CDR3: CSVELGRQGGAEAFF; DNA: TGCAGCGTTGAATTGGGTCGGCAGGGTGGCGCTGAAGCTTTCTTT
J: TRBJ2-7; D: NA; V: TRBV11-2; size: NA; CDR3: CASSLIRVQGGDEQYF; DNA: TGTGCCAGCAGCTTAATCCGGGTACAGGGAGGGGACGAGCAGTACTTC
J: TRBJ1-2; D: NA; V: TRBV7-9; size: NA; CDR3: CASSSPRERQENSYGYTF; DNA: TGTGCCAGCAGCTCACCCAGGGAGAGACAGGAGAATTCTTATGGCTACACCTTC
J: TRBJ2-2; D: NA; V: TRBV12-3/TRBV12-4; size: few; CDR3: CASSTTGLATGELFF; DNA: TGTGCCAGCAGTACGACAGGTTTGGCGACCGGGGAGCTGTTTTTT
J: TRBJ2-1; D: TRBD1; V: TRBV10-3; size: NA; CDR3: CAIAETGVSYNEQFF; DNA: TGTGCCATCGCAGAGACAGGGGTTTCCTACAATGAGCAGTTCTTC
J: TRBJ2-1; D: NA; V: TRBV30; size: few; CDR3: CAWWDTYNEQFF; DNA: TGTGCCTGGTGGGACACTTACAATGAGCAGTTCTTC
J: TRBJ2-1; D: TRBD2; V: TRBV7-2; size: NA; CDR3: CASSPERTSGGLNEQFF; DNA: TGTGCCAGCAGCCCCGAACGGACTAGCGGGGGGCTCAATGAGCAGTTCTTC
J: TRBJ2-7; D: TRBD2; V: TRBV28; size: NA; CDR3: CASSLSLSGYEQYF; DNA: TGTGCCAGCAGTTTAAGCCTTAGCGGGTACGAGCAGTACTTC
J: TRBJ1-3; D: NA; V: TRBV6-5; size: NA; CDR3: CASSDDSSGNTIYF; DNA: TGTGCCAGCAGTGACGACAGCTCTGGAAACACCATATATTTT
J: TRBJ2-1; D: NA; V: TRBV7-9; size: NA; CDR3: CASSLAGTQYEQFF; DNA: TGTGCCAGCAGCTTAGCTGGGACACAATATGAGCAGTTCTTC
J: TRBJ1-1; D: NA; V: TRBV11-2; size: NA; CDR3: CASSPMTPGLFF; DNA: TGTGCCAGCAGCCCAATGACTCCGGGACTGTTCTTT
J: TRBJ1-2; D: NA; V: TRBV7-2; size: few; CDR3: CASSLGGRYGYTF; DNA: TGTGCCAGCAGCTTAGGAGGGCGGTATGGCTACACCTTC
J: TRBJ2-7; D: NA; V: TRBV12-3/TRBV12-4; size: few; CDR3: CASSLRSGNPYEQYF; DNA: TGTGCCAGCAGTTTAAGGTCGGGGAACCCCTACGAGCAGTACTTC
J: TRBJ1-1; D: NA; V: TRBV4-1; size: NA; CDR3: CASTGLANTEAFF; DNA: TGCGCCAGCACAGGGTTGGCGAACACTGAAGCTTTCTTT
J: TRBJ2-6; D: NA; V: TRBV11-3; size: NA; CDR3: CASSPVGGGRANVLTF; DNA: TGTGCCAGCAGCCCGGTTGGAGGGGGAAGGGCCAACGTCCTGACTTTC
J: TRBJ1-6; D: NA; V: TRBV9; size: few; CDR3: CASSVAAGGNNSPLHF; DNA: TGTGCCAGCAGCGTAGCGGCAGGCGGGAATAATTCACCCCTCCACTTT
J: TRBJ2-7; D: NA; V: TRBV4-1; size: few; CDR3: CASSQGDIGLYEQYF; DNA: TGCGCCAGCAGCCAAGGGGATATAGGGCTTTACGAGCAGTACTTC
J: TRBJ2-1; D: NA; V: TRBV27; size: many; CDR3: CASSLSGRLNEQFF; DNA: TGTGCCAGCAGTTTATCAGGGAGGCTAAATGAGCAGTTCTTC
J: TRBJ1-2; D: NA; V: TRBV9; size: NA; CDR3: CASSPSGLADYGYTF; DNA: TGTGCCAGCAGCCCCTCCGGGCTCGCCGACTATGGCTACACCTTC
J: TRBJ2-7; D: NA; V: TRBV19; size: NA; CDR3: CASSIGPGRGHEQYF; DNA: TGTGCCAGTAGTATAGGCCCTGGCAGGGGCCACGAGCAGTACTTC
J: TRBJ1-6; D: NA; V: TRBV6-5; size: few; CDR3: CASSYFGVNSPLHF; DNA: TGTGCCAGCAGCTACTTCGGAGTGAATTCACCCCTCCACTTT
J: TRBJ2-1; D: NA; V: TRBV7-3; size: NA; CDR3: CASSLLPGTNNEQFF; DNA: TGTGCCAGCAGCTTACTTCCAGGGACGAACAATGAGCAGTTCTTC
J: TRBJ2-1; D: TRBD1; V: TRBV4-1; size: few; CDR3: CASSHGQGYYNEQFF; DNA: TGCGCCAGCAGCCACGGACAGGGTTACTACAATGAGCAGTTCTTC
J: TRBJ2-5; D: NA; V: TRBV7-2; size: NA; CDR3: CASSLSASRETQYF; DNA: TGTGCCAGCAGCTTAAGTGCTAGCAGGGAGACCCAGTACTTC